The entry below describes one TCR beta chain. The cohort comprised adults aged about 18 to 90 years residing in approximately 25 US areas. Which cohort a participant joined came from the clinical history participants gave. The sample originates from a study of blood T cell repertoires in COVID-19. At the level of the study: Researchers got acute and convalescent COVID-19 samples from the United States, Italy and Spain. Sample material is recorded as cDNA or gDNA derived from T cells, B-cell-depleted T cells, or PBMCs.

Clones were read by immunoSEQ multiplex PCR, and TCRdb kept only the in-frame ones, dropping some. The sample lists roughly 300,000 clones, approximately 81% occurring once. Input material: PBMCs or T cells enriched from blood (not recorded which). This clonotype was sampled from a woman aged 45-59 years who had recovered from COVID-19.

DNA for the CDR3: TGTGCCAGTAGTATGGATCAGGGAGGGAACACTGAAGCTTTCTTT. Amino acids: CASSMDQGGNTEAFF. The rearrangement links TRBV19 to TRBJ1-1; D perhaps matches TRBD1 (5 bases). Germline V gene lookup returns CDR1 LNHDA and CDR2 SQIVND (reference sequence). CDR3 size: 15 residues. The V gene lost 3 bases and the J gene lost 1 base, with 12 bases spanning the gap.